This record concerns one T cell receptor (beta chain) sequence. Its specificity is unknown. A read error may explain this, as a much larger clone is one base away. The sample belongs to a study of CD8 T cells in ankylosing spondylitis. Trimming took 1 base from V and 1 from J, leaving 4 bases between them. This CDR3 contains 13 residues. CDR1 is SGHTA and CDR2 is FQGNSA in the germline V gene. TCRdb re-analysed the 5' RACE reads in MiXCR, keeping a single row per CDR3 protein. The sample consists of around 770,000 distinct CDR3 sequences, 10% to 15% of them appearing once. Whole-study results and caveats: A TCR beta motif of about 8 highly homologous variants appeared characteristic of ankylosing spondylitis blood.

The TCR was taken from a male donor with ankylosing spondylitis. The genes are TRBV7-2 and TRBJ1-1; D is undetermined. Input material: blood, either unsorted or a sorted T cell fraction (not recorded which). The CDR3 loop is CASSLETNTEAFF. The CDR3 nucleotides are TGTGCCAGCAGCTTAGAGACGAACACTGAAGCTTTCTTT.